These 14 T cell receptor beta chains were all obtained from the same sample, sequenced in a study of cytomegalovirus exposure and HLA in healthy donors. Amplification used 60 Vbeta primers and 13 Jbeta primers. The data were produced by immunoSEQ multiplex PCR, yet TCRdb's version contains in-frame clones alone and is incomplete. The sample contains around 170,000 clones, 81% of which appear only once. The specimen was PBMCs. The receptors come from a man between 45 and 60 years old in good health and CMV-seronegative.

CDR3 sequence: CASSSYHLNTGELFF. The CDR3 coding sequence is TGTGCCAGCAGTTCCTACCACCTGAACACCGGGGAGCTGTTTTTT. The chain employs TRBV27 and TRBJ2-2; D unclear. CDR1 and CDR2 from the germline V gene are MNHEY and SMNVEV (reference sequence). Trimming removed 4 bases from V and 1 base from J, with 10 bases in between. This CDR3 has 15 residues.

This clone was counted a few times. The chain's CDR3 is CASSQERVVKAFF. The CDR3, as DNA: TGTGCCAGCAGCCAAGAACGGGTGGTTAAAGCTTTCTTT. The chain recombines TRBV14 with TRBJ1-1; D is unclear. CDR1 and CDR2 from the germline V gene are SGHDN and FVKESK. V shed 0 bases and J shed 9 bases, with 11 bases lying between them. CDR3 length: 13 amino acids.

J is TRBJ2-1 and V is TRBV5-4; 9 bases match TRBD2. There are 17 residues in the CDR3. The germline V gene has CDR1 SGHNT and CDR2 YYREEE (reference sequence). Trimming at V came to 4 bases and at J to 10 bases, leaving 18 bases not matched to a gene. CDR3 loop: CASSPNLEGGGAGEQFF. CDR3 nucleotide sequence: TGTGCCAGCAGCCCCAACCTGGAGGGCGGGGGGGCCGGGGAGCAGTTCTTC.

The genes are TRBV4-3 and TRBJ1-5; the D gene is possibly TRBD1 (5 bases). The germline gives CDR1 LGHNA, CDR2 YSLEER. V was clipped by 0 bases and J by 3 bases, with 12 bases between them. This CDR3 region has 16 residues. CDR3 protein: CASSQDRAGLNQPQHF. DNA for the CDR3: TGCGCCAGCAGCCAAGATCGGGCAGGGCTCAATCAGCCCCAGCATTTT.

CDR3 bases: TGTGCCAGCAGGCCGGTTGGGGGGGCTGAAGCTTTCTTT. It specifies CASRPVGGAEAFF. This chain links TRBV6-5 with TRBJ1-1; D is possibly TRBD1 (5 bases). Germline V gene sequence: CDR1 MNHEY, CDR2 SVGAGI. V dropped 6 bases and J dropped 6 bases, with 14 bases sitting between them. CDR3 length: 13 residues.

The chain has TRBV19 and TRBJ1-2; no clear D. Looked up from germline, CDR1 is LNHDA and CDR2 is SQIVND (reference sequence). CDR3 length: 12 residues. Trimming removed 4 bases from V and 7 bases from J, with 10 bases in between. Here the CDR3 reads CASSTLRFGYTF. CDR3 coding DNA: TGTGCCAGTAGTACCCTGAGATTTGGCTACACCTTC.

This clone was observed once. The chain carries TRBV7-9 and TRBJ2-1, with D possibly TRBD2 on 7 matching bases. V lost 3 bases and J lost 8, with 17 bases in between. The germline CDR1 and CDR2 sequences are SEHNR and FQNEAQ (reference sequence). The CDR3 extends over 15 amino acids. Here the CDR3 DNA reads TGTGCCAGCAGCTTTCGAGACGGGGGGCTCTATGAGCAGTTCTTC. As protein: CASSFRDGGLYEQFF.

The chain recombines TRBV7-2 with TRBJ2-3; TRBD2 matches at 8 bases. Germline loops: CDR1 SGHTA, CDR2 FQGNSA. V trimming: 5 bases; J trimming: 0 bases; junction bases outside the gene matches: 4. This CDR3 spans 15 amino acids. The CDR3 nucleotides are TGTGCCAGCAGCATACAGCGGGAGAGCACAGATACGCAGTATTTT. Its protein is CASSIQRESTDTQYF.

Details on this clone: Within the sample, other DNA sequences also encode this same CDR3. The genes are TRBV19 and TRBJ1-3; TRBD1 agrees at 8 bases. The germline V gene has CDR1 LNHDA and CDR2 SQIVND (reference sequence). V lost 6 bases, J lost 0 bases, and 10 bases stayed unmatched. This CDR3 contains 17 residues. The CDR3 bases are TGTGCCAGTAGACCCTTTACAGGGGGGAACTCTGGAAACACCATATATTTT. Residues: CASRPFTGGNSGNTIYF. The whole variable domain, remainder taken from reference TRBV19 and TRBJ1-3, is DGGITQSPKYLFRKEGQNVTLSCEQNLNHDAMYWYRQDPGQGLRLIYYSQIVNDFQKGDIAEGYSVSREKKESFPLTVTSAQKNPTAFYLCASRPFTGGNSGNTIYFGEGSWLTVV.

The chain joins TRBV30 to TRBJ1-5, with 9 bases fitting TRBD1. Germline lookup yields CDR1 GTSNPN and CDR2 SVGIG (reference sequence). Trimming took 4 bases from V and 6 from J; bases not matched to a gene: 1. The CDR3 covers 12 residues. In DNA, the CDR3 is TGTGCCTGGACGACAGGGGGTCAGCCCCAGCATTTT. Amino acids: CAWTTGGQPQHF.

The chain is built from TRBV11-2 and TRBJ2-5, with TRBD1 matching 7 bases. CDR3 length equals 15 residues. After removal of 5 bases from V and 2 bases from J, the junction contained 8 bases not matched to a gene. Germline CDR1 SGHAT, CDR2 FQNNGV. Written as DNA, the CDR3 is TGTGCCAGCAGCCAAATTCGGACAGGTCAAGAGACCCAGTACTTC. It encodes CASSQIRTGQETQYF.

The rearrangement joins TRBV7-7 to TRBJ2-5; 9 nucleotides match TRBD1. With 1 base clipped from V and 5 bases from J, the junction kept 5 bases outside the gene matches. This CDR3 is built from 15 residues. The germline gives CDR1 SSHAT, CDR2 FNYEAQ (reference sequence). Written as DNA, the CDR3 is TGTGCCAGCAGCTTAGAGGGACAGGGAATCGAGACCCAGTACTTC. Residues: CASSLEGQGIETQYF.

The chain employs TRBV25-1 and TRBJ2-1, with D possibly TRBD1 on 6 matching bases. This CDR3 has 13 residues. Germline CDR1 is MGHDK and CDR2 is SYGVNS. Deletions cut 9 bases from V and 8 bases from J, with 17 bases between. The CDR3 region has the DNA TGTGCCAGTCGGCTGGGGGCGGTCGATGAGCAGTTCTTC. Translation: CASRLGAVDEQFF.

By sample fraction, this clone is medium-sized. This chain uses TRBV15 with TRBJ2-6; D may be TRBD2 (5 bases). The CDR3 is 16 residues long. The germline V and J ends were trimmed by 3 bases and 0 bases, with 9 bases remaining between them. The V gene's germline CDR1 is LNHNV and CDR2 YYDKDF (reference sequence). The CDR3 spells CATSREDGSGANVLTF. The CDR3 coding sequence is TGTGCCACCAGCAGGGAGGACGGCTCTGGGGCCAACGTCCTGACTTTC.